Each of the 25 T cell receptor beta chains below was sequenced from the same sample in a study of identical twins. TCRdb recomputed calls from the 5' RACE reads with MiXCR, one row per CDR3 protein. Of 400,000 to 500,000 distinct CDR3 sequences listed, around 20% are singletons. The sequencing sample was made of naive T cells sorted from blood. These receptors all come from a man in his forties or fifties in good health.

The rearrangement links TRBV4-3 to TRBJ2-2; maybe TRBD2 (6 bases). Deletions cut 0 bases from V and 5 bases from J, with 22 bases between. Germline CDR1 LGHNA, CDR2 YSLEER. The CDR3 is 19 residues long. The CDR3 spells CASSQDPNTGSGPTGELFF. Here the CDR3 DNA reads TGCGCCAGCAGCCAAGATCCAAACACCGGTAGCGGACCGACCGGGGAGCTGTTTTTT.

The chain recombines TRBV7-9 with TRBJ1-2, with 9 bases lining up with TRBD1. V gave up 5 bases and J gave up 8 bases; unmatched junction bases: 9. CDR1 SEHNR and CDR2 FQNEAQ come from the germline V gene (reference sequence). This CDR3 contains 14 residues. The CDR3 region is CASSRTGGAGGYTF. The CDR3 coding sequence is TGTGCCAGCAGCAGAACAGGGGGCGCTGGGGGCTACACCTTC.

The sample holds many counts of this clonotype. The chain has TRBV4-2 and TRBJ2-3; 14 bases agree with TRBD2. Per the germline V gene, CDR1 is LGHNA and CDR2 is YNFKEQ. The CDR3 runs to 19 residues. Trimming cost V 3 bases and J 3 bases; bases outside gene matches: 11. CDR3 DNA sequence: TGTGCCAGCAGCCACCCAACCGGGACTAGCGGGAGCCGGACAGATACGCAGTATTTT. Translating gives CASSHPTGTSGSRTDTQYF.

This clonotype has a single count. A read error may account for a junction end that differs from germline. The CDR3 loop reads CASRRESGGLFF. The CDR3 nucleotides read TGTGCCAGTCGGCGGGAGAGCGGGGGGCTGTTTTTT. The chain recombines TRBV6-2 or TRBV6-3 with TRBJ2-2; TRBD2 agrees at 8 bases. CDR3 length equals 12 residues. The germline V gene encodes CDR1 MNHEY and CDR2 SVGEGT.

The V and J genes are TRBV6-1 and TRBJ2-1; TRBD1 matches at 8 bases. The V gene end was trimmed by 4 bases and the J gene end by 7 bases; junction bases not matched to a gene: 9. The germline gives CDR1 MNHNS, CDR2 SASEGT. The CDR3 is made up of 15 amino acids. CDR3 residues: CASSASGGARNEQFF. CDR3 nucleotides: TGTGCCAGCAGTGCTTCAGGGGGCGCACGGAATGAGCAGTTCTTC.

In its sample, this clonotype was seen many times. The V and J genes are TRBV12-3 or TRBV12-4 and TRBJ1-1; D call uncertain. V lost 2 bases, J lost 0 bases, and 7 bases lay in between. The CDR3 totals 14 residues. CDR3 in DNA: TGTGCCAGCAGTTTACGCGGCGTGAACACTGAAGCTTTCTTT. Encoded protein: CASSLRGVNTEAFF.

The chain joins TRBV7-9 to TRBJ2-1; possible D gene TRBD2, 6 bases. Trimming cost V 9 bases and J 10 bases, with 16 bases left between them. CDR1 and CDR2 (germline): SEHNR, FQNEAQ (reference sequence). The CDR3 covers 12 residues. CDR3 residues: CARRFTSKEQFF. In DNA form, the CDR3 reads TGTGCCAGAAGATTCACTAGCAAGGAGCAGTTCTTC.

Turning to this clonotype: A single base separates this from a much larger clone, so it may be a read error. The CDR3 sequence: CASSPGPLSNQPQHF. In DNA form, the CDR3 reads TGCGCCAGCAGCCCGGGGCCACTTAGCAATCAGCCCCAGCATTTT. This chain links TRBV5-1 with TRBJ1-5; tentative D call: TRBD1 (5 bases). Germline values: CDR1 SGHRS, CDR2 YFSETQ. This CDR3 has 15 amino acids. Trimming took 4 bases from V and 0 from J, leaving 11 bases between them.

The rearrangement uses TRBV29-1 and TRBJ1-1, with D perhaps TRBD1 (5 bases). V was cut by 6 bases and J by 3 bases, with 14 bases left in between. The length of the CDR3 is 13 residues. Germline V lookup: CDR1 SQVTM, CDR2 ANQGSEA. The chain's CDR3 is CSVRAPQDTEAFF. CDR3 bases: TGCAGCGTCAGGGCCCCGCAGGACACTGAAGCTTTCTTT.

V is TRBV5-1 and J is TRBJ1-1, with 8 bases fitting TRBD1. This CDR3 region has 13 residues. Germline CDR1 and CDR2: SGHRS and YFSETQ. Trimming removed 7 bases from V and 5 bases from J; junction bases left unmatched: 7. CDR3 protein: CASSGGGWTEAFF. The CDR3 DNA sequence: TGCGCCAGCTCAGGGGGCGGGTGGACTGAAGCTTTCTTT. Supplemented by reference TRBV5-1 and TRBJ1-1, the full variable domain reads KAGVTQTPRYLIKTRGQQVTLSCSPISGHRSVSWYQQTPGQGLQFLFEYFSETQRNKGNFPGRFSGRQFSNSRSEMNVSTLELGDSALYLCASSGGGWTEAFFGQGTRLTVV.

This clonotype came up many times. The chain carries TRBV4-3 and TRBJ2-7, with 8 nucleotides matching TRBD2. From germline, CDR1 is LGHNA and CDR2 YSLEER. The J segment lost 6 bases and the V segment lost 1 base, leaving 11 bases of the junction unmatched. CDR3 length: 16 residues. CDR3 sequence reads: CASSQGNPGGAGEQYF. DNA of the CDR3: TGCGCCAGCAGCCAAGGAAACCCCGGGGGGGCGGGCGAGCAGTACTTC.

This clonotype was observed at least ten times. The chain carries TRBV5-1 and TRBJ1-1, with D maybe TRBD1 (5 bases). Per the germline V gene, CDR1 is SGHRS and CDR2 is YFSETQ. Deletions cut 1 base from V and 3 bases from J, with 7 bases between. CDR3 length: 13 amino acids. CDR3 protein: CASSLRGDTEAFF. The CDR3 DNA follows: TGCGCCAGCAGCTTGAGAGGGGACACTGAAGCTTTCTTT.

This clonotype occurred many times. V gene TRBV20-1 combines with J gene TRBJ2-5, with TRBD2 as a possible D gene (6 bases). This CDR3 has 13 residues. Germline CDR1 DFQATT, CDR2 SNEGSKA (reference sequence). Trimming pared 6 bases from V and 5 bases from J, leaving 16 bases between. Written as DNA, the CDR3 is TGCAGTGCAAGGGGCGGGAAAATGGAGACCCAGTACTTC. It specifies CSARGGKMETQYF.

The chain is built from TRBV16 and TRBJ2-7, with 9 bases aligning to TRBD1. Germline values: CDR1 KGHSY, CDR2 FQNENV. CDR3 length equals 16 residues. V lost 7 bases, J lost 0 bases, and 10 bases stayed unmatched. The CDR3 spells CASTRTGVPLSYEQYF. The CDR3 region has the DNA TGTGCCAGCACAAGGACAGGGGTCCCTCTCTCCTACGAGCAGTACTTC.

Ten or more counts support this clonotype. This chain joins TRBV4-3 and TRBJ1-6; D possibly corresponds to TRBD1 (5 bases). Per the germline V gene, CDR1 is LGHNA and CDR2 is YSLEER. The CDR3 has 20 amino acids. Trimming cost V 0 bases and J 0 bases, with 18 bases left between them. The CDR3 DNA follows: TGCGCCAGCAGCCAAGATCCGCCAGGGTGGGGGAGCTCCTATAATTCACCCCTCCACTTT. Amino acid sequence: CASSQDPPGWGSSYNSPLHF.

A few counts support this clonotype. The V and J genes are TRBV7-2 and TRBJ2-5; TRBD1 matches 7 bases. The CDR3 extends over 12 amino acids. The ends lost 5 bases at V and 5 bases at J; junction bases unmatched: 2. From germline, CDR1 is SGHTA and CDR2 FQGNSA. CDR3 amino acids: CASSTQGETQYF. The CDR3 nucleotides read TGTGCCAGCAGCACACAGGGGGAGACCCAGTACTTC.

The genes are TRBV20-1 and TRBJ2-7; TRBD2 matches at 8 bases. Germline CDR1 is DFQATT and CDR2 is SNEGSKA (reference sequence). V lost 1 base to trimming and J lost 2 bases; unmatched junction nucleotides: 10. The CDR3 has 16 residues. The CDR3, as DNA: TGCAGTGCTAGAGGGCCTAGCGGGTTCCTTACCTACGAGCAGTACTTC. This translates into CSARGPSGFLTYEQYF.

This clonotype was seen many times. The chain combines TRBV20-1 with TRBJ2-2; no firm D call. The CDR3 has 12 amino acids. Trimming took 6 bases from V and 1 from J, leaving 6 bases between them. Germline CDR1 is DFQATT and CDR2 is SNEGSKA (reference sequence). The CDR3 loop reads CSAGKNTGELFF. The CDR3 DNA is TGCAGTGCCGGAAAGAACACCGGGGAGCTGTTTTTT.

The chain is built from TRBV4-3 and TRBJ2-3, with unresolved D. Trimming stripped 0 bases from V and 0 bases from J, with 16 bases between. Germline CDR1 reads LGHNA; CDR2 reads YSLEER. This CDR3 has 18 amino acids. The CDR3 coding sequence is TGCGCCAGCAGCCAAGACGATCGTGGGATTCTTAGCACAGATACGCAGTATTTT. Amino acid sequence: CASSQDDRGILSTDTQYF.

The CDR3 reads CASSLTGAGYEQYF. CDR3 sequence (DNA): TGTGCCAGCAGTTTGACAGGGGCAGGCTACGAGCAGTACTTC. The chain has TRBV12-3 or TRBV12-4 and TRBJ2-7; TRBD1 matches 8 bases. V lost 3 bases and J lost 3; bases outside the gene matches: 4. The CDR3 sequence is 14 residues long.

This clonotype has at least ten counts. CDR3 bases: TGTGCCAGTAGGGGGGACAGGGTTAAGTTCCAGCCCCAGCATTTT. Protein sequence: CASRGDRVKFQPQHF. The chain is built from TRBV19 and TRBJ1-5; 9 positions match TRBD1. The junction had 10 bases not matched to a gene; V was cut back by 6 bases and J by 7 bases. Germline V lookup: CDR1 LNHDA, CDR2 SQIVND (reference sequence). The CDR3 is made up of 15 amino acids.

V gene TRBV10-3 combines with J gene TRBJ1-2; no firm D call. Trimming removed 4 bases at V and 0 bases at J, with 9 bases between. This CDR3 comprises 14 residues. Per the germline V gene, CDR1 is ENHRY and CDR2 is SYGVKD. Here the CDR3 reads CAISAGLANYGYTF. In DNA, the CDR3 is TGTGCCATCAGTGCGGGCCTAGCTAACTATGGCTACACCTTC.

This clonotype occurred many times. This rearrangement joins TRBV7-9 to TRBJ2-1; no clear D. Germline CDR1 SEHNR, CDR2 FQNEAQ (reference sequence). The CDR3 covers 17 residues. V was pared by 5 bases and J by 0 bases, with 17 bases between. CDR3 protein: CASSRGSTRSSYNEQFF. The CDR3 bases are TGTGCCAGCAGCCGTGGTTCGACACGAAGCTCCTACAATGAGCAGTTCTTC.

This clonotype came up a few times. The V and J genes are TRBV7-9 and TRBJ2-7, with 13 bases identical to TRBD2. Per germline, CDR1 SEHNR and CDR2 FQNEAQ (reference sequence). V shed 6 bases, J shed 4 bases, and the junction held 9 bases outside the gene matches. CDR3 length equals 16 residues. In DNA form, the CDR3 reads TGTGCCAGCAGTCTCCACTGGGGACTAGCGGGATACGAGCAGTACTTC. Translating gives CASSLHWGLAGYEQYF.

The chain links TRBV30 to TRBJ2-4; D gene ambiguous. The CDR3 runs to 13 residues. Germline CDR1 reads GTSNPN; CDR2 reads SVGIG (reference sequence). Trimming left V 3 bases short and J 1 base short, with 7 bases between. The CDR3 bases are TGTGCCTGGAGCCACGGGGCCAAAAACATTCAGTACTTC. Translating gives CAWSHGAKNIQYF.